This T cell receptor beta chain was identified during a study of T cells expressing NK-cell markers (dated by TCRdb to the early 2020s). With regard to the full study: Fewer than ten donors provided sorted CD3+CD56+NKG2C+, CD3+CD56+NKG2C- and CD3+CD56-NKG2C+ T-cell subsets, whose TCR beta-chain repertoires were profiled. Sequencing of the libraries produced 2 x 150 bp reads on Illumina HiSeq 2000/2500, MiSeq or NextSeq. Randomly selected healthy volunteers, three men and five women, were used as the eight sequenced donors. Among the eight sequenced donors, only one was HCMV-seronegative, while the other seven were HCMV-seropositive. Results the study describes overall, beyond this receptor: It remained unclear whether the expanded NKG2C-expressing T cell clones were specific for HCMV antigens. For about 6 donors, the dominant CD3+CD56+NKG2C+ clonotypes were among the top 10 CD8+ clonotypes and accounted for 1.0-7.0% of CD8+ T cells. Those dominant clonotypes were again the most abundant among CD3+CD56-NKG2C+ cells in a few donors, at roughly 28.3-60.1%.

The germline V gene specifies SGHRS as CDR1 and YFSETQ as CDR2. The CDR3 runs 16 residues from the cysteine to the phenylalanine. No DNA sequence was recorded. A remark on this clonotype: Its antigen is still unknown.

To determine HCMV serostatus, a commercial ELISA kit was used to detect HCMV-specific IgG in serum. Peripheral blood mononuclear cells were isolated from blood by Ficoll density gradient centrifugation. The sequencer was an Illumina HiSeq 2000. 5'RACE template switching, by which a universal primer site and unique molecular identifiers were added, was used to make TCR beta cDNA libraries. Priming for cDNA synthesis came from the TCR beta constant segment, and two successive PCR amplification steps followed. Concerning the study's data processing: MIGEC handled demultiplexing of the reads and grouping by UMI, while MiTCR was used to assemble and quantify clonotypes. To exclude erroneous sequences, only TCR cDNA sequences supported by at least two reads were retained. Downstream repertoire analysis used the tcR package, and clonotypes were matched across fractions by CDR3 nucleotide sequence plus V segment. VDJmatch was used to annotate antigen specificity against VDJdb, with one amino acid substitution allowed in CDR3. TCRdb reprocessed the reads, and each CDR3 protein sequence is entered once, without DNA. TCRdb's processing, not the authors', yielded these V and J calls. The sample table holds over 350,000 distinct CDR3 sequences. The top ten hold about 10% of the sample.

This receptor was obtained from a woman in her forties or fifties in good health. Donor details come from another sample of the same person, matched by shared clones. The V and J genes are TRBV5-1 and TRBJ1-1. The sequenced sample was blood T cells: a sorted CD56 or NKG2C T cell subset, CD4+ or CD8+ T cells, or bulk PBMC T cells (not recorded which). CDR3 protein: CASSLLARYQNTEAFF.